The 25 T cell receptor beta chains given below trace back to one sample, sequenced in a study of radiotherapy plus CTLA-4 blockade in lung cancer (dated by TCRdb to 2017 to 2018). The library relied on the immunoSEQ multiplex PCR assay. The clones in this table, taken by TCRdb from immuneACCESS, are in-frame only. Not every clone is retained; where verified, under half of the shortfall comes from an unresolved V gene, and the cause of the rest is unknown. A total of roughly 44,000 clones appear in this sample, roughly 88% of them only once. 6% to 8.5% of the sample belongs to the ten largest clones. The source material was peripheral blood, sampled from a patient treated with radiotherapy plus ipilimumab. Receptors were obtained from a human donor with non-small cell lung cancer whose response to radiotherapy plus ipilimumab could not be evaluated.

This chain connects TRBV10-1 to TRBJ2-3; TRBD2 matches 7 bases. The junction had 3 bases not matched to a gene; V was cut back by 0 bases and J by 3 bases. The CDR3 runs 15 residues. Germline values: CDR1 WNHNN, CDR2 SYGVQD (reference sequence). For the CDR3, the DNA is TGCGCCAGCAGTGAGTCGCGGGAGATTACAGATACGCAGTATTTT. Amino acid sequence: CASSESREITDTQYF.

CDR3 nucleotides: TGTGCCAGCAGCACACCGGGACAGGCGGACCGGGAACTGTTTTTT. Protein sequence: CASSTPGQADRELFF. The rearrangement joins TRBV5-4 to TRBJ1-4; 8 positions agree with TRBD1. Germline V lookup: CDR1 SGHNT, CDR2 YYREEE (reference sequence). Trimming cost V 4 bases and J 12 bases; bases outside gene matches: 14. The CDR3 is 15 amino acids.

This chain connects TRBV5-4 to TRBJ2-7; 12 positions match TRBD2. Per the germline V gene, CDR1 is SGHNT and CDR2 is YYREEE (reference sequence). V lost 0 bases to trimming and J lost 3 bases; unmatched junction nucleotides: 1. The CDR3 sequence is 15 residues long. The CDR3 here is CASSLGLAGDYEQYF. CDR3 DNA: TGTGCCAGCAGCTTGGGACTAGCGGGAGACTACGAGCAGTACTTC.

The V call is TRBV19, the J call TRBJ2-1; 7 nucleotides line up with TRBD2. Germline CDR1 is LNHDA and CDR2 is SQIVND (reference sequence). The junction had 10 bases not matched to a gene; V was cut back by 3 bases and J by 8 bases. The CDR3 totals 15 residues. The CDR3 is CASSMGLWVRDEQFF. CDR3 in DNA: TGTGCCAGTAGTATGGGACTATGGGTACGGGATGAGCAGTTCTTC.

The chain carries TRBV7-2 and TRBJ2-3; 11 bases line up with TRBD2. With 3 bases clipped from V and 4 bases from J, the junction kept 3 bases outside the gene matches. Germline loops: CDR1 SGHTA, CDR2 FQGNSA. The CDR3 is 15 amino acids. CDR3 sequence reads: CASSFTSGSADTQYF. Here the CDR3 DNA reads TGTGCCAGCAGCTTCACTAGCGGGAGTGCAGATACGCAGTATTTT.

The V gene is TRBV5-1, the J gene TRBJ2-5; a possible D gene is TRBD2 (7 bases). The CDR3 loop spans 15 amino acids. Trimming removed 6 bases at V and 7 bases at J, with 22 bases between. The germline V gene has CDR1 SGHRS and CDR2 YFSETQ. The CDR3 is CASTGGLASGVTQYF. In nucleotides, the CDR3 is TGCGCCAGCACCGGGGGGCTAGCAAGCGGGGTGACCCAGTACTTC.

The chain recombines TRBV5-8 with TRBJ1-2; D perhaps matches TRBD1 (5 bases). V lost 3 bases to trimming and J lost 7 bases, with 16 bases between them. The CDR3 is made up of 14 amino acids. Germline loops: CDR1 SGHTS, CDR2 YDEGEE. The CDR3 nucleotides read TGTGCCAGCAGCTCCCGAGGACATGGTGGTGGCTACACCTTC. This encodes CASSSRGHGGGYTF.

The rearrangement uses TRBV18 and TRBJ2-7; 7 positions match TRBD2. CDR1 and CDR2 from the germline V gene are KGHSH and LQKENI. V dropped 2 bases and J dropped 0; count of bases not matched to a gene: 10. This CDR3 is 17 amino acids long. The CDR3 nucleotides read TGTGCCAGCTCACCATTGGCCGGCCAGCGGGGCTCCTACGAGCAGTACTTC. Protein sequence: CASSPLAGQRGSYEQYF. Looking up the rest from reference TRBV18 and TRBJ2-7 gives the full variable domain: NAGVMQNPRHLVRRRGQEARLRCSPMKGHSHVYWYRQLPEEGLKFMVYLQKENIIDESGMPKERFSAEFPKEGPSILRIQQVVRGDSAAYFCASSPLAGQRGSYEQYFGPGTRLTVT.

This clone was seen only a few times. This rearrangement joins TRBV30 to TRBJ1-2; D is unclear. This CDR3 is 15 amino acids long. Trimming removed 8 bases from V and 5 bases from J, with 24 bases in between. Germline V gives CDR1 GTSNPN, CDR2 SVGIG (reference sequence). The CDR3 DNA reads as TGTGCCCAAATCGGAGGTCACGATCCGGCGTATGGCTACACCTTC. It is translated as CAQIGGHDPAYGYTF.

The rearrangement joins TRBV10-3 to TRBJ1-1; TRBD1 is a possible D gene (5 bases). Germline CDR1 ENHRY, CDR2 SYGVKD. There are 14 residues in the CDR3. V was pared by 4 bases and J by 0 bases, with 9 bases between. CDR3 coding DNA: TGTGCCATCAGTGCGGGGGGGGTGAACACTGAAGCTTTCTTT. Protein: CAISAGGVNTEAFF.

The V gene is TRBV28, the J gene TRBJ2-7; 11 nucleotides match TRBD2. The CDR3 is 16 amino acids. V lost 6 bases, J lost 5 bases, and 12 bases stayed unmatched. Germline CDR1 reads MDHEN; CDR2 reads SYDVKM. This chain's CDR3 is CASSQRLAGPSHEQYF. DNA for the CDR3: TGTGCCAGCAGCCAGAGACTAGCGGGACCATCCCACGAGCAGTACTTC.

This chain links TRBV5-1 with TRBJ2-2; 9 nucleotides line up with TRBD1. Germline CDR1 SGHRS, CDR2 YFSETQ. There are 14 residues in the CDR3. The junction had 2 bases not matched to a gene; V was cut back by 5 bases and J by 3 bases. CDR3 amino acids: CASRRQGDTGELFF. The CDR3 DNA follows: TGCGCCAGCAGACGACAGGGGGACACCGGGGAGCTGTTTTTT. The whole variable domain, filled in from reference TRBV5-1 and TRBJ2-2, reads KAGVTQTPRYLIKTRGQQVTLSCSPISGHRSVSWYQQTPGQGLQFLFEYFSETQRNKGNFPGRFSGRQFSNSRSEMNVSTLELGDSALYLCASRRQGDTGELFFGEGSRLTVL.

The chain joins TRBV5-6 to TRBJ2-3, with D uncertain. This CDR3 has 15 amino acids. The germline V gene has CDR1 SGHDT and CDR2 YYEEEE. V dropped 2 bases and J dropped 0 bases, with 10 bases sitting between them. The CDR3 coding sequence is TGTGCCAGCAGCTTACGACTTCACAGCACAGATACGCAGTATTTT. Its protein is CASSLRLHSTDTQYF.

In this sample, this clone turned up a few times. The CDR3 loop is CASMTTASSYNEQFF. The CDR3 DNA reads TGTGCCAGTATGACGACAGCGAGCTCCTACAATGAGCAGTTCTTC. The gene calls are TRBV19 and TRBJ2-1, with D possibly being TRBD1 (5 bases). This CDR3 has 15 residues. CDR1 is LNHDA and CDR2 is SQIVND in the germline V gene (reference sequence). V was pared by 7 bases and J by 0 bases, with 13 bases between.

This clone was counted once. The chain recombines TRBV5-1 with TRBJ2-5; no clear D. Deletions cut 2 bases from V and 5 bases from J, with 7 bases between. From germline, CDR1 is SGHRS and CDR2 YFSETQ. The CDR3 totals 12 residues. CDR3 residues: CASSLPRETQYF. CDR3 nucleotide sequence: TGCGCCAGCAGCTTACCCCGGGAGACCCAGTACTTC.

DNA of the CDR3: TGTGCCAGCAGCTTACAGGGTCAAATCGCAGATACGCAGTATTTT. Translating gives CASSLQGQIADTQYF. The chain uses TRBV7-9 and TRBJ2-3; weak D call: TRBD1 (5 bases). V was pared by 2 bases and J by 4 bases, with 13 bases between. The CDR3 loop spans 15 amino acids. Germline loops: CDR1 SEHNR, CDR2 FQNEAQ (reference sequence).

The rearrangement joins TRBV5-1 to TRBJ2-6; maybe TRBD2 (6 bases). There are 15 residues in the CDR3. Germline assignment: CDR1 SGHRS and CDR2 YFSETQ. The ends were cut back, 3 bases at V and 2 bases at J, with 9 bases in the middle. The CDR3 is CASSSERAGANVLTF. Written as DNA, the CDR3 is TGCGCCAGCAGCTCAGAGCGGGCTGGGGCCAACGTCCTGACTTTC.

CDR3: CASSMGGNEQFF. For the CDR3, the DNA is TGTGCCAGTAGTATGGGGGGCAATGAGCAGTTCTTC. This chain connects TRBV19 to TRBJ2-1, with D perhaps TRBD2 (6 bases). CDR1 is LNHDA, CDR2 SQIVND, per germline (reference sequence). The CDR3 length is 12 residues. V gave up 3 bases and J gave up 6 bases, with 6 bases separating them.

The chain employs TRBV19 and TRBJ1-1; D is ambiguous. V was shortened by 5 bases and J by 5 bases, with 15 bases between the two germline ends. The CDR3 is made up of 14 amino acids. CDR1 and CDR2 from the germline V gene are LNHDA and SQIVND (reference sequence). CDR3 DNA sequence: TGTGCCAGTAGTTCGACCGAGGCGATGACTGAAGCTTTCTTT. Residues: CASSSTEAMTEAFF.

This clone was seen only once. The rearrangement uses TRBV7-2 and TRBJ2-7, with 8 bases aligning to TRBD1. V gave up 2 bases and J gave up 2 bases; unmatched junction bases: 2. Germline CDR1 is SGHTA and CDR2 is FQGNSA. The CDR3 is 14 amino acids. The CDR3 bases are TGTGCCAGCAGCTTAAGACAGGGGCCCTACGAGCAGTACTTC. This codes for CASSLRQGPYEQYF.

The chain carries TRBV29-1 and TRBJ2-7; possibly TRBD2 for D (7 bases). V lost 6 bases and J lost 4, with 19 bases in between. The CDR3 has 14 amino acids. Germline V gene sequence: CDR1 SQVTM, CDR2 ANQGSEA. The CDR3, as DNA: TGCAGCGTCAGGGCGGGGGCGGGCCCTTACGAGCAGTACTTC. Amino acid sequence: CSVRAGAGPYEQYF.

The CDR3 DNA reads TGTGCCAGCAGCGTAGTTGAGGGTAATGGCTACACCTTC. Its translation: CASSVVEGNGYTF. The chain has TRBV9 and TRBJ1-2; D unresolved. CDR1 SGDLS and CDR2 YYNGEE come from the germline V gene. This CDR3 is built from 13 residues. Trimming stripped 0 bases from V and 6 bases from J, with 9 bases between.

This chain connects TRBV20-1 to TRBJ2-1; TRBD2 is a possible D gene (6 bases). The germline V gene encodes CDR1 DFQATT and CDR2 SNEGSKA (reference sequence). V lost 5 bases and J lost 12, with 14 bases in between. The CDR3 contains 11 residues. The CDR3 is CSARTARGQFF. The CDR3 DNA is TGCAGTGCTCGAACAGCGCGGGGGCAGTTCTTC.

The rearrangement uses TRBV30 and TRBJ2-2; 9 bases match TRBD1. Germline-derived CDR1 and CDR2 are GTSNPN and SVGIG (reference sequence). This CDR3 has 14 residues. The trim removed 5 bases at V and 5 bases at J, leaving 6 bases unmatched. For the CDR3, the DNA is TGTGCCTGGTGGGACAGGGTGAGGACCGGGGAGCTGTTTTTT. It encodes CAWWDRVRTGELFF.

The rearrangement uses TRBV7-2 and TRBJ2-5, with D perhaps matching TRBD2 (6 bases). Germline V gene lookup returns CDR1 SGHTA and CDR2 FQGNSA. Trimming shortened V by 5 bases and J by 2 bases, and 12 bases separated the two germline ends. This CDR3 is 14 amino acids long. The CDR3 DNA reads TGTGCCAGCAGCCCATGGGGACTTCAAGAGACCCAGTACTTC. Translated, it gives CASSPWGLQETQYF.